Presented here are 19 T cell receptor beta chains from one specimen sequenced in a study of T cell responses to AZD1222 COVID-19 vaccine. Clones were sequenced by immunoSEQ multiplex PCR, and TCRdb holds only the in-frame ones, with some missing. The repertoire holds roughly 180,000 clones, with around 90% as singletons. The source was peripheral blood, collected 28 days after the second AZD1222 dose. The receptors here all came from an adult who received the AZD1222 COVID-19 vaccine.

The chain uses TRBV27 and TRBJ1-1; D possibly corresponds to TRBD1 (5 bases). Germline V gene lookup returns CDR1 MNHEY and CDR2 SMNVEV (reference sequence). Trimming cost V 7 bases and J 7 bases, with 13 bases left between them. The CDR3 consists of 12 residues. CDR3 nucleotides: TGTGCCAGCAAGACCGGGGGACTTGAAGCTTTCTTT. It specifies CASKTGGLEAFF.

The rearrangement links TRBV7-2 to TRBJ1-6; D gene ambiguous. The CDR3 has 13 residues. Trimming left V 5 bases short and J 7 bases short, with 9 bases between. Germline V lookup: CDR1 SGHTA, CDR2 FQGNSA. The CDR3 bases are TGTGCCAGCAGCCGGAGGCCAAATTCACCCCTCCACTTT. Translation gives CASSRRPNSPLHF. The full variable domain, its missing parts supplied by reference TRBV7-2 and TRBJ1-6, is GAGVSQSPSNKVTEKGKDVELRCDPISGHTALYWYRQSLGQGLEFLIYFQGNSAPDKSGLPSDRFSAERTGGSVSTLTIQRTQQEDSAVYLCASSRRPNSPLHFGNGTRLTVT.

This chain connects TRBV2 to TRBJ2-1, with no clear D. Germline CDR1 is SNHLY and CDR2 is FYNNEI. The germline V and J ends were trimmed by 7 bases and 4 bases, with 11 bases remaining between them. The CDR3 has 13 amino acids. Written as DNA, the CDR3 is TGTGCCAGCACCCCGGGCAGTTACAATGAGCAGTTCTTC. As protein: CASTPGSYNEQFF.

V and J are TRBV29-1 and TRBJ2-5; TRBD2 might be the D (5 bases). Germline values: CDR1 SQVTM, CDR2 ANQGSEA. The CDR3 covers 14 residues. V was pared by 4 bases and J by 7 bases, with 19 bases between. The DNA for the CDR3 is TGCAGCGTTGTGAAGGTTGGACCAGAGGGGACCCAGTACTTC. Its translation: CSVVKVGPEGTQYF.

This clone was seen once. The chain couples TRBV2 to TRBJ1-4; possibly TRBD1 for D (6 bases). The CDR3 spans 13 residues. Looked up from germline, CDR1 is SNHLY and CDR2 is FYNNEI. Trimming pared 1 base from V and 13 bases from J, leaving 13 bases between. The DNA of the CDR3 is TGTGCCAGCAGTGAAGAGACTAGGGGGTTACTGTTTTTT. Its protein product is CASSEETRGLLFF.

The rearrangement uses TRBV7-3 and TRBJ2-3; 7 nucleotides align to TRBD1. CDR3 size: 16 residues. After removal of 1 base from V and 0 bases from J, the junction contained 4 bases not matched to a gene. Germline CDR1 reads SGHTA; CDR2 reads FQGTGA. The DNA for the CDR3 is TGTGCCAGCAGCTTAATAGGGGGCGGCAGCACAGATACGCAGTATTTT. This gives the protein CASSLIGGGSTDTQYF.

The rearrangement joins TRBV19 to TRBJ1-3; no reliable D call. Trimming removed 0 bases at V and 0 bases at J, with 12 bases between. Germline values: CDR1 LNHDA, CDR2 SQIVND (reference sequence). This CDR3 region has 17 residues. The CDR3 DNA reads as TGTGCCAGTAGTATAGATCTTTGGCAGATCTCTGGAAACACCATATATTTT. Residues: CASSIDLWQISGNTIYF.

The CDR3 protein is CASSLSPVRGRETQYF. The CDR3 DNA reads TGTGCCAGCAGTTTATCCCCGGTGAGGGGGCGAGAGACCCAGTACTTC. This chain connects TRBV28 to TRBJ2-5, with TRBD1 identical over 7 bases. The CDR3 contains 16 residues. The V segment lost 1 base and the J segment 4 bases; nucleotides outside the gene matches: 9. In germline, CDR1 is MDHEN, CDR2 SYDVKM.

V and J are TRBV6-2 or TRBV6-3 and TRBJ2-1, with TRBD2 matching 9 bases. V lost 0 bases, J lost 7 bases, and 4 bases stayed unmatched. Germline V gene lookup returns CDR1 MNHEY and CDR2 SVGEGT. The CDR3 length is 15 residues. CDR3 loop: CASSYSGLAGNEQFF. CDR3 bases: TGTGCCAGCAGTTACTCGGGACTAGCAGGTAATGAGCAGTTCTTC.

V and J are TRBV4-3 and TRBJ1-2; maybe TRBD1 (6 bases). V lost 0 bases and J lost 0, with 14 bases in between. The germline CDR1 and CDR2 sequences are LGHNA and YSLEER. The CDR3 consists of 17 residues. As DNA, the CDR3 is TGCGCCAGCAGCCAAGATCTGGGGACAAAGACTAACTATGGCTACACCTTC. Protein product: CASSQDLGTKTNYGYTF.

The chain joins TRBV7-2 to TRBJ1-2; 10 nucleotides match TRBD1. J gave up 6 bases and V 3 bases, and 4 bases lay outside the gene matches. The germline V gene encodes CDR1 SGHTA and CDR2 FQGNSA. The CDR3 has 14 amino acids. In nucleotides, the CDR3 is TGTGCCAGCAGCTTGGGACAGGGGAGACATGGCTACACCTTC. It yields the protein CASSLGQGRHGYTF.

This chain connects TRBV6-5 to TRBJ1-4; D gene uncertain. The CDR3 has 12 residues. The V gene's germline CDR1 is MNHEY and CDR2 SVGAGI. V lost 6 bases and J lost 8, with 10 bases in between. The CDR3 sequence is CASRPDPEKLFF. The CDR3 region has the DNA TGTGCCAGCAGACCTGACCCGGAAAAACTGTTTTTT.

This rearrangement joins TRBV6-5 to TRBJ1-1; D not resolved. From germline, CDR1 is MNHEY and CDR2 SVGAGI. The CDR3 consists of 15 residues. Trimming stripped 0 bases from V and 2 bases from J, with 10 bases between. The DNA of the CDR3 is TGTGCCAGCAGTTACTCGGTCCAGACAAACACTGAAGCTTTCTTT. Its translation: CASSYSVQTNTEAFF.

V is TRBV27 and J is TRBJ2-7; 8 nucleotides match TRBD1. The CDR3 runs to 13 residues. Trimming removed 6 bases from V and 5 bases from J; junction bases left unmatched: 6. Germline assignment: CDR1 MNHEY and CDR2 SMNVEV (reference sequence). This CDR3 reads CASRGQVSHEQYF. CDR3 DNA sequence: TGTGCCAGCAGGGGACAGGTATCTCACGAGCAGTACTTC.

This clone was seen only once. This chain uses TRBV28 with TRBJ2-2; D is ambiguous. Trimming took off 3 bases at V and 0 bases at J, with 5 bases between the two ends. This CDR3 spans 14 amino acids. Germline V CDR1 and CDR2: MDHEN, SYDVKM. The CDR3 here is CASSFTTNTGELFF. The CDR3 DNA is TGTGCCAGCAGTTTTACGACGAACACCGGGGAGCTGTTTTTT.

This chain's CDR3 is CASSHRGNTEAFF. DNA for the CDR3: TGTGCCAGCAGCCATCGGGGTAACACTGAAGCTTTCTTT. The V call is TRBV3-1 (or the pseudogene TRBV3-2), the J call TRBJ1-1; D is uncertain. Per germline, CDR1 LGHDT and CDR2 YNNKEL (reference sequence). The ends were cut back, 3 bases at V and 2 bases at J, with 7 bases in the middle. CDR3 length: 13 amino acids.

This chain joins TRBV11-2 and TRBJ1-5; D perhaps matches TRBD1 (5 bases). The CDR3 is 14 amino acids. V was clipped by 1 base and J by 4 bases, with 8 bases between them. Germline V gene sequence: CDR1 SGHAT, CDR2 FQNNGV. The DNA of the CDR3 is TGTGCCAGCAGCTTAGGCCGGGGGAATCAGCCCCAGCATTTT. It translates to CASSLGRGNQPQHF.

The chain joins TRBV3-1 (or the pseudogene TRBV3-2) to TRBJ1-1, with TRBD1 matching over 7 bases. After removal of 6 bases from V and 1 base from J, the junction contained 11 bases not matched to a gene. The germline gives CDR1 LGHDT, CDR2 YNNKEL (reference sequence). The CDR3 length is 16 residues. The CDR3 DNA follows: TGTGCCAGCAGTCAATCGAGGGGGACAGAGAACACTGAAGCTTTCTTT. Its protein is CASSQSRGTENTEAFF.

V and J are TRBV7-9 and TRBJ1-2; D remains unclear. Germline CDR1 reads SEHNR; CDR2 reads FQNEAQ (reference sequence). V lost 2 bases and J lost 8, with 6 bases in between. CDR3 length equals 11 residues. The CDR3 nucleotides are TGTGCCAGCAGCTTAAGGCCCGGCTACACCTTC. Translated: CASSLRPGYTF.